One and the same sample provided the 29 T cell receptor beta chains below, sequenced in a study of brain T cells in children with intractable seizures. Documented time point: blood from clinic visit 5 months post-surgery; TSC patient then seizure free. Some clones are missing from TCRdb's copy, which holds only in-frame ones; the method was immunoSEQ multiplex PCR. The data contain about 340,000 clones, about 93% of them singletons. Specimen: peripheral blood, collected less than 6 months after surgery. These TCRs come from a boy under two years old with tuberous sclerosis and intractable seizures.

The chain recombines TRBV28 with TRBJ2-7, with a tentative D call TRBD1 (6 bases). Germline values: CDR1 MDHEN, CDR2 SYDVKM. There are 17 residues in the CDR3. V gave up 3 bases and J gave up 3 bases, with 21 bases separating them. The CDR3 protein is CASSLTVRTDSNYEQYF. The CDR3 coding sequence is TGTGCCAGCAGTTTGACGGTGCGGACAGACTCAAACTACGAGCAGTACTTC.

This chain uses TRBV3-1 (or the pseudogene TRBV3-2) with TRBJ2-2; 8 nucleotides agree with TRBD2. This CDR3 comprises 14 residues. Germline V gene sequence: CDR1 LGHDT, CDR2 YNNKEL (reference sequence). The V and J ends lost 11 bases and 4 bases, in that order; junction bases with no gene match: 9. The DNA for the CDR3 is TGTGCCCGCGGGGCGGGGGGAGGCACCGGGGAGCTGTTTTTT. Translated, it gives CARGAGGGTGELFF.

This chain links TRBV7-9 with TRBJ2-5, with D maybe TRBD2 (5 bases). The CDR3 spans 14 residues. Trimming removed 5 bases at V and 5 bases at J, with 15 bases between. The germline V gene encodes CDR1 SEHNR and CDR2 FQNEAQ (reference sequence). The CDR3: CASSQAPGIETQYF. The CDR3 DNA reads as TGTGCCAGCAGCCAGGCCCCCGGGATTGAGACCCAGTACTTC.

The rearrangement joins TRBV9 to TRBJ1-6; D is possibly TRBD1 (5 bases). The V and J ends lost 0 bases and 10 bases respectively, with 11 bases between them. CDR3 length equals 14 residues. The germline V gene has CDR1 SGDLS and CDR2 YYNGEE. The CDR3 is CASSVDVRESPLHF. In nucleotides, the CDR3 is TGTGCCAGCAGCGTAGACGTCAGGGAATCACCCCTCCACTTT.

V usage is TRBV20-1 and J usage is TRBJ2-1; D is uncertain. Germline CDR1 and CDR2: DFQATT and SNEGSKA (reference sequence). The CDR3 spans 16 residues. Trimming pared 3 bases from V and 0 bases from J, leaving 15 bases between. The CDR3 loop reads CSASRAPHSSYNEQFF. CDR3 DNA: TGCAGTGCTAGTAGGGCACCACACAGCTCCTACAATGAGCAGTTCTTC.

The DNA for the CDR3 is TGTGCCAGCAGTCGAGGATTCACCGGGGAGCTGTTTTTT. Its translation: CASSRGFTGELFF. The genes are TRBV12-3 or TRBV12-4 and TRBJ2-2, with D uncertain. There are 13 residues in the CDR3. The germline V and J ends were trimmed by 5 bases and 4 bases, with 8 bases remaining between them.

The rearrangement joins TRBV7-8 to TRBJ1-4; no definite D call. Deletions cut 5 bases from V and 3 bases from J, with 10 bases between. Germline V gene sequence: CDR1 SGHVS, CDR2 FQNEAQ. This CDR3 region has 14 residues. The CDR3 loop is CASSLTVANEKLFF. DNA for the CDR3: TGTGCCAGCAGCCTGACGGTAGCTAATGAAAAACTGTTTTTT.

This clone came up once. The chain employs TRBV25-1 and TRBJ2-3, with D uncertain. Trimming removed 2 bases at V and 5 bases at J, with 5 bases between. Germline V lookup: CDR1 MGHDK, CDR2 SYGVNS. The length of the CDR3 is 12 residues. This chain's CDR3 is CASSEQVDTQYF. DNA for the CDR3: TGTGCCAGCAGTGAACAGGTAGATACGCAGTATTTT.

V usage is TRBV4-1 and J usage is TRBJ1-2; TRBD1 is a possible D gene (5 bases). CDR1 MGHRA and CDR2 YSYEKL come from the germline V gene. CDR3 size: 15 residues. Trimming cost V 1 base and J 4 bases, with 13 bases left between them. The CDR3 DNA is TGCGCCAGCAGCCAAGGTCAGGGTTCGGGCTATGGCTACACCTTC. Translation gives CASSQGQGSGYGYTF.

V is TRBV13 and J is TRBJ1-1, with 7 positions matching TRBD1. The CDR3 extends over 14 amino acids. Germline V CDR1 and CDR2: PRHDT, FYEKMQ (reference sequence). The ends lost 5 bases at V and 1 base at J; junction bases unmatched: 4. The CDR3 DNA reads as TGTGCCAGCAGCCGCAGACAGGGGAACACTGAAGCTTTCTTT. Translated: CASSRRQGNTEAFF. The variable domain in full, with the rest retrieved from reference TRBV13 and TRBJ1-1, is AAGVIQSPRHLIKEKRETATLKCYPIPRHDTVYWYQQGPGQDPQFLISFYEKMQSDKGSIPDRFSAQQFSDYHSELNMSSLELGDSALYFCASSRRQGNTEAFFGQGTRLTVV.

The rearrangement links TRBV7-2 to TRBJ1-5; no clear D. CDR1 and CDR2 from the germline V gene are SGHTA and FQGNSA. V lost 1 base and J lost 0, with 16 bases in between. The CDR3 has 18 residues. This CDR3 reads CASSLVGGVSYSNQPQHF. The CDR3 coding sequence is TGTGCCAGCAGCTTAGTGGGCGGGGTATCATATAGCAATCAGCCCCAGCATTTT.

This chain joins TRBV15 and TRBJ1-1, with a possible D match to TRBD1 (6 bases). The CDR3 sequence is 15 residues long. Germline V CDR1 and CDR2: LNHNV, YYDKDF (reference sequence). The germline V and J ends were trimmed by 0 bases and 1 base, with 9 bases remaining between them. The CDR3 protein is CATSRDRGGNTEAFF. The CDR3, as DNA: TGTGCCACCAGCAGAGATAGAGGGGGGAACACTGAAGCTTTCTTT.

A single count supports this clone. V usage is TRBV6-1 and J usage is TRBJ2-6; D might be TRBD1 (5 bases). The CDR3 has 17 amino acids. Trimming took 3 bases from V and 0 from J, leaving 12 bases between them. The germline gives CDR1 MNHNS, CDR2 SASEGT. The CDR3 loop reads CASSELTVFSGANVLTF. The DNA of the CDR3 is TGTGCCAGCAGTGAGCTGACAGTTTTCTCTGGGGCCAACGTCCTGACTTTC.

This chain's CDR3 is CACTEAEGYEQYF. CDR3 DNA sequence: TGTGCCTGTACTGAAGCGGAGGGATACGAGCAGTACTTC. The V gene is TRBV30, the J gene TRBJ2-7; TRBD2 might be the D (6 bases). CDR3 length: 13 amino acids. Trimming cost V 6 bases and J 4 bases, with 16 bases left between them. Germline V gene lookup returns CDR1 GTSNPN and CDR2 SVGIG (reference sequence).

The sample holds one count of this clone. In DNA form, the CDR3 reads TGTGCCTGTCAGAGGACGAGGGACGAGCAGTACTTC. This codes for CACQRTRDEQYF. This chain connects TRBV30 to TRBJ2-7, with a possible D match to TRBD2 (5 bases). CDR1 is GTSNPN and CDR2 is SVGIG in the germline V gene (reference sequence). V was pared by 6 bases and J by 5 bases, with 14 bases between. This CDR3 region has 12 residues.

The CDR3 sequence: CASSASPASGYNEQFF. The CDR3 DNA reads as TGTGCCAGCAGCGCTTCCCCGGCTAGCGGTTACAATGAGCAGTTCTTC. The J gene is TRBJ2-1, the V gene TRBV9, with TRBD2 identical over 7 bases. With 3 bases clipped from V and 4 bases from J, the junction kept 10 bases outside the gene matches. Germline V gives CDR1 SGDLS, CDR2 YYNGEE. The CDR3 is made up of 16 amino acids.

V usage is TRBV29-1 and J usage is TRBJ2-6; 11 bases are shared with TRBD1. V shed 2 bases, J shed 2 bases, and the junction held 2 bases outside the gene matches. The CDR3 contains 16 residues. Germline loops: CDR1 SQVTM, CDR2 ANQGSEA. CDR3: CSVELGQGAGANVLTF. The CDR3 DNA sequence: TGCAGCGTTGAATTGGGACAGGGGGCTGGGGCCAACGTCCTGACTTTC. Full variable domain (rest looked up from reference TRBV29-1 and TRBJ2-6): SAVISQKPSRDICQRGTSLTIQCQVDSQVTMMFWYRQQPGQSLTLIATANQGSEATYESGFVIDKFPISRPNLTFSTLTVSNMSPEDSSIYLCSVELGQGAGANVLTFGAGSRLTVL.

The rearrangement uses TRBV7-8 and TRBJ2-3, with D perhaps matching TRBD1 or TRBD2 (6 bases each). This CDR3 has 15 residues. CDR1 is SGHVS and CDR2 is FQNEAQ in the germline V gene. The V end lost 8 bases, the J end lost 0 bases, and 15 bases lay between the germline ends. Here the CDR3 DNA reads TGTGCCAGCGGGGGCGGGATCCTTAGCACAGATACGCAGTATTTT. Its protein product is CASGGGILSTDTQYF.

The J gene is TRBJ2-2, the V gene TRBV9; D tentatively fits TRBD1 or TRBD2 (5 bases each). CDR1 and CDR2 from the germline V gene are SGDLS and YYNGEE. Trimming removed 0 bases at V and 5 bases at J, with 20 bases between. The CDR3 sequence is 18 residues long. CDR3 coding DNA: TGTGCCAGCAGCGTAGAGGTTGTAAGTCCAGGGAGAACCGGGGAGCTGTTTTTT. Translating gives CASSVEVVSPGRTGELFF.

The chain is built from TRBV5-4 and TRBJ2-2; perhaps TRBD1 as D (6 bases). CDR3 length: 14 amino acids. Germline CDR1 and CDR2: SGHNT and YYREEE (reference sequence). Trimming shortened V by 0 bases and J by 5 bases, and 8 bases separated the two germline ends. As DNA, the CDR3 is TGTGCCAGCAGCTTGGGGCAGGGGACCGGGGAGCTGTTTTTT. Protein: CASSLGQGTGELFF.

In its sample, this clone was seen once. The chain combines TRBV19 with TRBJ2-1; 7 bases match TRBD2. The CDR3 contains 13 residues. CDR1 LNHDA and CDR2 SQIVND come from the germline V gene (reference sequence). V was pared by 9 bases and J by 6 bases, with 8 bases of the junction left unmatched. The CDR3 bases are TGTGCCAGCCGGCCTAGCGGCTCCAATGAGCAGTTCTTC. Translating it yields CASRPSGSNEQFF.

This rearrangement joins TRBV28 to TRBJ1-5; D unresolved. The CDR3 runs 15 residues. CDR1 is MDHEN, CDR2 SYDVKM, per germline. The germline V and J ends were trimmed by 5 bases and 3 bases, with 14 bases remaining between them. In nucleotides, the CDR3 is TGTGCCAGCAGTAATGCGGGGAGTATCAATCAGCCCCAGCATTTT. Protein: CASSNAGSINQPQHF.

This clone showed up just once. The chain joins TRBV6-6 to TRBJ2-7; TRBD1 matches 8 bases. Germline assignment: CDR1 MNHNY and CDR2 SVGAGI (reference sequence). This CDR3 has 15 amino acids. J gave up 3 bases and V 0 bases, and 4 bases lay outside the gene matches. The CDR3 reads CASSYSGTGLYEQYF. In nucleotides, the CDR3 is TGTGCCAGCAGTTACTCAGGGACAGGTCTCTACGAGCAGTACTTC.

CDR3 coding DNA: TGTGCCAGCAGTTGGACAGGGCCGGCCGGGGAGCTGTTTTTT. It yields the protein CASSWTGPAGELFF. V usage is TRBV6-6 and J usage is TRBJ2-2; 8 bases align to TRBD1. The junction had 4 bases not matched to a gene; V was cut back by 4 bases and J by 6 bases. This CDR3 has 14 amino acids. Germline CDR1 reads MNHNY; CDR2 reads SVGAGI (reference sequence).

This chain uses TRBV7-2 with TRBJ1-1, with a possible D match to TRBD1 (6 bases). Between the trimmed V and J ends, which lost 6 bases and 1 base, there was a span of 18 bases. CDR3 length: 16 amino acids. Germline V gives CDR1 SGHTA, CDR2 FQGNSA. The CDR3 reads CASSQPTGAENTEAFF. In nucleotides, the CDR3 is TGTGCCAGCAGTCAACCGACGGGGGCGGAGAACACTGAAGCTTTCTTT.

The chain carries TRBV5-1 and TRBJ2-3; 7 bases align to TRBD1. Trimming took 1 base from V and 0 from J; bases not matched to a gene: 14. The V gene's germline CDR1 is SGHRS and CDR2 YFSETQ. This CDR3 spans 19 amino acids. The CDR3 here is CASSLIGTDREMSTDTQYF. DNA for the CDR3: TGCGCCAGCAGCTTGATCGGTACAGACAGGGAGATGAGCACAGATACGCAGTATTTT.

The chain combines TRBV4-1 with TRBJ2-7; the D call may be TRBD1 or TRBD2 (7 bases each). The CDR3 extends over 14 amino acids. Trimming shortened V by 4 bases and J by 5 bases, and 15 bases separated the two germline ends. Germline V gene lookup returns CDR1 MGHRA and CDR2 YSYEKL. The CDR3 protein is CASSLQGGTDEQYF. The CDR3 region has the DNA TGCGCCAGCAGCCTGCAGGGGGGGACGGACGAGCAGTACTTC.

This clone has just one count. V gene TRBV6-5 combines with J gene TRBJ1-5; TRBD1 might be the D (6 bases). Germline V gene data show CDR1 as MNHEY and CDR2 as SVGAGI. The CDR3 loop spans 14 amino acids. V was shortened by 5 bases and J by 3 bases, with 11 bases between the two germline ends. CDR3 bases: TGTGCCAGCAGTCCCAGGGGAGACAATCAGCCCCAGCATTTT. It encodes CASSPRGDNQPQHF.

The J gene is TRBJ2-7, the V gene TRBV24-1; D perhaps matches TRBD1 (6 bases). Germline V lookup: CDR1 KGHDR, CDR2 SFDVKD. Trimming cost V 4 bases and J 0 bases, with 12 bases left between them. This CDR3 comprises 15 residues. CDR3 DNA sequence: TGTGCCACCAGTGACTCTGACAGGCCCTCCTACGAGCAGTACTTC. It yields the protein CATSDSDRPSYEQYF.